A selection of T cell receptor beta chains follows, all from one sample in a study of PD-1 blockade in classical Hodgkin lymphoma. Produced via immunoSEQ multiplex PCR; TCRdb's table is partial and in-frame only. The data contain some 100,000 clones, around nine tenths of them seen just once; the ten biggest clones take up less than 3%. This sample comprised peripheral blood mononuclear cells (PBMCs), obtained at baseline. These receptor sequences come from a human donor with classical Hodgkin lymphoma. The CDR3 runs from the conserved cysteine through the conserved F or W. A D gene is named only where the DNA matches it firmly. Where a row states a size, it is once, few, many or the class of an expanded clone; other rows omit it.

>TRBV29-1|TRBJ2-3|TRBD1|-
CSVNTGVSGTDTQYF
TGCAGCGTAAATACAGGGGTATCGGGGACAGATACGCAGTATTTT
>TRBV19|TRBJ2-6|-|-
CASSPAAQISHSGANVLTF
TGTGCCAGTAGCCCAGCCGCTCAAATCAGCCACTCTGGGGCCAACGTCCTGACTTTC
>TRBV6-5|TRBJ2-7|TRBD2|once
CASSSPSGSRSYEQYF
TGTGCCAGCAGTTCTCCCAGCGGGAGTAGATCCTACGAGCAGTACTTC
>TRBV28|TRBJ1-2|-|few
CASRGTRSDRYTF
TGTGCCAGCAGGGGGACTCGGAGCGACCGCTACACCTTC
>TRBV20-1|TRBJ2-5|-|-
CSAPIRETQYF
TGCAGTGCCCCTATTCGTGAGACCCAGTACTTC
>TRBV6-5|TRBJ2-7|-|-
CASSPGLTYEQYF
TGTGCCAGCAGCCCTGGACTAACCTACGAGCAGTACTTC
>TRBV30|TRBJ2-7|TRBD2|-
CAWSGREHEQYF
TGTGCCTGGAGTGGGCGGGAGCACGAGCAGTACTTC
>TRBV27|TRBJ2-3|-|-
CASSFITTIASTDTQYF
TGTGCCAGCAGTTTCATTACCACCATAGCGAGCACAGATACGCAGTATTTT
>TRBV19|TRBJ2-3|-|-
CASSIDLPGPPGADTQYF
TGTGCCAGTAGTATAGACCTACCGGGACCCCCGGGAGCAGATACGCAGTATTTT
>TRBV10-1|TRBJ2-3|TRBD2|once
CASPGEALSGRTDTQYF
TGCGCCAGCCCTGGGGAGGCGCTTAGCGGGAGAACAGATACGCAGTATTTT
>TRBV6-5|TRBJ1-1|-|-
CASSYQGNTEAFF
TGTGCCAGCAGTTATCAGGGGAACACTGAAGCTTTCTTT
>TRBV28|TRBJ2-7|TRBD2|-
CASSSKTSGRAGEQYF
TGTGCCAGCAGTTCCAAGACTAGCGGGAGGGCCGGTGAGCAGTACTTC
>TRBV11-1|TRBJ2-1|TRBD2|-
CASSLPLAGGYNEQFF
TGTGCCAGCAGCTTACCACTAGCGGGAGGGTACAATGAGCAGTTCTTC
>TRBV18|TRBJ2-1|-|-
CASSPLSSAFSYNEQFF
TGTGCCAGCTCACCATTATCTAGCGCTTTTTCCTACAATGAGCAGTTCTTC
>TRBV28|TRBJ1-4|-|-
CASSFRAFNEKLFF
TGTGCCAGCAGTTTCAGGGCGTTTAATGAAAAACTGTTTTTT
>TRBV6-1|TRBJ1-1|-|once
CASSVSVTEAFF
TGTGCCAGCAGTGTAAGTGTCACTGAAGCTTTCTTT
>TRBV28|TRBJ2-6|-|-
CASSAGSGANVLTF
TGTGCCAGCAGCGCCGGCTCTGGGGCCAACGTCCTGACTTTC
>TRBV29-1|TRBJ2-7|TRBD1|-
CSVDGGPGGRYEQYF
TGCAGCGTTGATGGGGGCCCAGGGGGTCGCTACGAGCAGTACTTC
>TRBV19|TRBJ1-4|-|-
CASSMGSNEKLFF
TGTGCCAGTAGTATGGGCAGTAATGAAAAACTGTTTTTT
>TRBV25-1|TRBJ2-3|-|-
CASSEGGGADTQYF
TGTGCCAGCAGTGAAGGTGGGGGAGCAGATACGCAGTATTTT
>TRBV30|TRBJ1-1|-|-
CAWSRQINTEAFF
TGTGCCTGGAGCCGACAGATAAACACTGAAGCTTTCTTT
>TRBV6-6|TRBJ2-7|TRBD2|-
CASSYDLAASYEQYF
TGTGCCAGCAGTTACGATCTAGCGGCCTCCTACGAGCAGTACTTC
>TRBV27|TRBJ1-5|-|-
CASGGLANQPQHF
TGTGCCAGCGGGGGGCTGGCCAATCAGCCCCAGCATTTT
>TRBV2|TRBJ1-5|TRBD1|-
CASSEAQGTGGVGNQPQHF
TGTGCCAGCAGTGAAGCGCAAGGGACAGGGGGGGTGGGCAATCAGCCCCAGCATTTT
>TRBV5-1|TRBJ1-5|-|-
CASSRTVSNQPQHF
TGCGCCAGCAGCCGGACAGTAAGCAATCAGCCCCAGCATTTT
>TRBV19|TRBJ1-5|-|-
CASSSPRGPNQPQHF
TGTGCCAGTAGTTCCCCCCGAGGACCCAATCAGCCCCAGCATTTT
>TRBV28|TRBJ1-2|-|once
CASSLYRPGPTLSNYGYTF
TGTGCCAGCAGTTTATATCGTCCGGGGCCCACGCTTTCTAACTATGGCTACACCTTC
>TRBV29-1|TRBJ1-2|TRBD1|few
CSVDGGQGVIYGYTF
TGCAGCGTTGACGGGGGACAGGGGGTAATCTATGGCTACACCTTC